This entry lists 24 T cell receptor beta chains sequenced from one sample in a study of blood T cell repertoires in COVID-19. Generated by immunoSEQ multiplex PCR, the TCRdb table keeps only in-frame clones and is missing some. The sample has approximately 20,000 clones; 65% to 90% are singletons. The specimen sequenced was peripheral blood. The receptor source for this set is a man aged 70 or older with acute or convalescent COVID-19.

The rearrangement uses TRBV6-5 and TRBJ2-7; TRBD1 matches at 10 bases. From germline, CDR1 is MNHEY and CDR2 SVGAGI. This CDR3 contains 14 residues. Trimming at V came to 10 bases and at J to 6 bases, leaving 12 bases not matched to a gene. The CDR3 is CATQQGQGSGEQYF. CDR3 in DNA: TGTGCCACCCAGCAGGGACAGGGGTCCGGCGAGCAGTACTTC.

This clone is a singleton in its sample. V gene TRBV29-1 combines with J gene TRBJ1-2; TRBD1 is a possible D gene (6 bases). The CDR3 is 12 residues long. Looked up from germline, CDR1 is SQVTM and CDR2 is ANQGSEA. V was cut by 7 bases and J by 4 bases, with 13 bases left in between. CDR3 sequence (DNA): TGCAGCGCCGGGGGGCATTCCTATGGCTACACCTTC. It encodes CSAGGHSYGYTF.

The chain employs TRBV5-1 and TRBJ2-2; 9 bases map to TRBD1. CDR3 length equals 16 residues. The ends lost 3 bases at V and 6 bases at J; junction bases unmatched: 9. CDR1 is SGHRS and CDR2 is YFSETQ in the germline V gene. The CDR3 DNA sequence: TGCGCCAGCAGCTACCAGGGACAGGGAACGCCCGGGGAGCTGTTTTTT. It yields the protein CASSYQGQGTPGELFF.

The genes are TRBV12-3 or TRBV12-4 and TRBJ1-1; no reliable D call. Trimming took off 2 bases at V and 4 bases at J, with 8 bases between the two ends. This CDR3 has 13 residues. CDR3 nucleotides: TGTGCCAGCAGTTTACAGAGGAGCACTGAAGCTTTCTTT. Translated, it gives CASSLQRSTEAFF.

J is TRBJ2-1 and V is TRBV4-1; D perhaps matches TRBD1 (6 bases). Germline loops: CDR1 MGHRA, CDR2 YSYEKL. CDR3 length: 17 residues. Trimming took off 1 base at V and 0 bases at J, with 13 bases between the two ends. Here the CDR3 reads CASSQGQGMSSYNEQFF. The CDR3 nucleotides read TGCGCCAGCAGCCAAGGTCAGGGGATGAGCTCCTACAATGAGCAGTTCTTC.

The chain combines TRBV18 with TRBJ2-1; tentative D call: TRBD2 (7 bases). Germline V gene sequence: CDR1 KGHSH, CDR2 LQKENI. The CDR3 runs 16 residues. V gave up 2 bases and J gave up 2 bases, with 13 bases separating them. As DNA, the CDR3 is TGTGCCAGCTCACCAGGGGCGGGGGCCGCCTACAATGAGCAGTTCTTC. The encoded protein is CASSPGAGAAYNEQFF. Full variable domain (remainder filled in from reference TRBV18 and TRBJ2-1): NAGVMQNPRHLVRRRGQEARLRCSPMKGHSHVYWYRQLPEEGLKFMVYLQKENIIDESGMPKERFSAEFPKEGPSILRIQQVVRGDSAAYFCASSPGAGAAYNEQFFGPGTRLTVL.

The chain carries TRBV15 and TRBJ2-7; D may be TRBD1 (8 bases). This CDR3 is 18 amino acids long. Per germline, CDR1 LNHNV and CDR2 YYDKDF (reference sequence). The germline V and J ends were trimmed by 0 bases and 0 bases, with 18 bases remaining between them. The CDR3 bases are TGTGCCACCAGCAGAGATTGGTCGGGGGGACAGGTCTCCTACGAGCAGTACTTC. Translated: CATSRDWSGGQVSYEQYF.

V usage is TRBV29-1 and J usage is TRBJ2-3; D perhaps matches TRBD2 (6 bases). The germline V gene has CDR1 SQVTM and CDR2 ANQGSEA. Trimming removed 6 bases from V and 6 bases from J, with 16 bases in between. The CDR3 runs 13 residues. CDR3 in DNA: TGCAGCGTCCGGGACTTCAAGCAGGATACGCAGTATTTT. Its protein is CSVRDFKQDTQYF.

The chain carries TRBV19 and TRBJ2-5; TRBD1 matches 9 bases. The CDR3 is 14 residues long. V was clipped by 7 bases and J by 5 bases; unmatched bases: 8. Looked up from germline, CDR1 is LNHDA and CDR2 is SQIVND (reference sequence). CDR3 in DNA: TGTGCCAGTACTCAAACAGGGGGCGGGGAGACCCAGTACTTC. The encoded protein is CASTQTGGGETQYF.

The rearrangement uses TRBV18 and TRBJ1-1; D gene ambiguous. From germline, CDR1 is KGHSH and CDR2 LQKENI. V dropped 2 bases and J dropped 2 bases, with 9 bases sitting between them. The CDR3 loop spans 14 amino acids. The CDR3 spells CASSPAMRNTEAFF. The DNA for the CDR3 is TGTGCCAGCTCACCAGCGATGCGAAACACTGAAGCTTTCTTT.

The V and J genes are TRBV30 and TRBJ1-1; TRBD1 matches 11 bases. The V gene's germline CDR1 is GTSNPN and CDR2 SVGIG (reference sequence). The J segment lost 11 bases and the V segment lost 1 base, leaving 6 bases of the junction unmatched. The CDR3 is made up of 13 amino acids. This CDR3 reads CAWSGTGGGWAFF. The CDR3 DNA reads as TGTGCCTGGAGTGGGACAGGGGGCGGTTGGGCTTTCTTT.

The V and J genes are TRBV7-7 and TRBJ2-1; a weak D match, TRBD2 (6 bases). Germline V gives CDR1 SSHAT, CDR2 FNYEAQ (reference sequence). The CDR3 sequence is 15 residues long. Deletions cut 6 bases from V and 4 bases from J, with 16 bases between. The CDR3 is CASSPLVGGYNEQFF. In DNA form, the CDR3 reads TGTGCCAGCAGTCCACTGGTGGGGGGTTACAATGAGCAGTTCTTC.

V and J are TRBV6-6 and TRBJ1-4, with D hard to call. Germline-derived CDR1 and CDR2 are MNHNY and SVGAGI (reference sequence). The CDR3 totals 15 residues. Trimming pared 4 bases from V and 0 bases from J, leaving 9 bases between. CDR3 protein: CASSSGRATNEKLFF. The DNA for the CDR3 is TGTGCCAGCAGTTCGGGGAGAGCAACTAATGAAAAACTGTTTTTT.

The gene calls are TRBV5-1 and TRBJ1-4; 8 positions agree with TRBD1. The CDR3 loop spans 17 amino acids. The germline gives CDR1 SGHRS, CDR2 YFSETQ. Unmatched junction bases numbered 14, after V lost 2 bases and J lost 8 bases. The CDR3 sequence: CASSFFPGQDPGEKLFF. The CDR3 DNA follows: TGCGCCAGCAGCTTCTTCCCGGGACAGGACCCAGGGGAAAAACTGTTTTTT.

The gene calls are TRBV7-2 and TRBJ1-1; a weak D match, TRBD1 (5 bases). V dropped 2 bases and J dropped 3 bases, with 7 bases sitting between them. The CDR3 length is 13 residues. CDR1 is SGHTA and CDR2 is FQGNSA in the germline V gene. The CDR3 reads CASSLQGDTEAFF. CDR3 nucleotides: TGTGCCAGCAGCTTACAAGGGGACACTGAAGCTTTCTTT.

V gene TRBV19 combines with J gene TRBJ2-1; D possibly corresponds to TRBD2 (6 bases). In germline, CDR1 is LNHDA, CDR2 SQIVND (reference sequence). V lost 1 base to trimming and J lost 8 bases, with 15 bases between them. This CDR3 region has 15 residues. The CDR3 DNA follows: TGTGCCAGTAGTATAGCTAAGGGCGGAGGGTATGAGCAGTTCTTC. It translates to CASSIAKGGGYEQFF.

The J gene is TRBJ1-4, the V gene TRBV3-1 (or the pseudogene TRBV3-2); possible D gene TRBD1, 6 bases. Germline V gene sequence: CDR1 LGHDT, CDR2 YNNKEL (reference sequence). There are 13 residues in the CDR3. V shed 8 bases and J shed 7 bases, with 14 bases lying between them. CDR3 region: CASGEGVTEKLFF. The DNA of the CDR3 is TGTGCCAGCGGAGAGGGGGTAACTGAAAAACTGTTTTTT.

The V call is TRBV11-3, the J call TRBJ2-1, with TRBD1 identical over 7 bases. The CDR3 spans 17 residues. Germline trimming cut 6 bases from V and 2 bases from J; bases unmatched to any gene: 13. Germline CDR1 is SGHNT and CDR2 is YENEEA. The CDR3 sequence is CASSPRSGQYAYNEQFF. CDR3 DNA: TGTGCCAGCAGTCCTCGTTCGGGACAGTATGCCTACAATGAGCAGTTCTTC.

The gene calls are TRBV6-5 and TRBJ1-6; tentatively, D is TRBD1 (5 bases). V was trimmed by 0 bases and J by 5 bases, leaving 11 bases between them. This CDR3 comprises 16 residues. Germline V gives CDR1 MNHEY, CDR2 SVGAGI. Here the CDR3 reads CASSYSRQTNNSPLHF. CDR3 nucleotide sequence: TGTGCCAGCAGTTACTCGCGACAGACCAATAATTCACCCCTCCACTTT.

The J gene is TRBJ2-6, the V gene TRBV21-1; TRBD2 is the table's D call and was not checked against the DNA. TRBV21-1 is listed as a pseudogene. There are 15 residues in the CDR3. The CDR3 protein is CASSKREAGANVLTF. CDR3 sequence (DNA): TGTGCCAGCAGCAAAAGGGAGGCTGGGGCCAACGTCCTGACTTTC.

The chain has TRBV6-5 and TRBJ1-1; 7 bases are a match to TRBD1. The V segment lost 7 bases and the J segment 3 bases; nucleotides outside the gene matches: 5. The CDR3 sequence is 13 residues long. Germline V gene lookup returns CDR1 MNHEY and CDR2 SVGAGI. CDR3 bases: TGTGCCAGCACGGCAGGGGGAGACACTGAAGCTTTCTTT. This encodes CASTAGGDTEAFF.

The chain employs TRBV18 and TRBJ1-2; D not resolved. Trimming removed 2 bases from V and 7 bases from J, with 11 bases in between. This CDR3 is built from 13 residues. Germline CDR1 reads KGHSH; CDR2 reads LQKENI. Here the CDR3 DNA reads TGTGCCAGCTCACCATCCCGGGAAGCTGGCTACACCTTC. This sequence encodes CASSPSREAGYTF.

This chain links TRBV27 with TRBJ2-1, with D possibly being TRBD2 (5 bases). Trimming stripped 4 bases from V and 6 bases from J, with 13 bases between. The CDR3 length is 14 residues. Germline V lookup: CDR1 MNHEY, CDR2 SMNVEV (reference sequence). The CDR3 sequence: CASSSRLLLNEQFF. The CDR3 DNA reads TGTGCCAGCAGTTCTCGACTACTTCTCAATGAGCAGTTCTTC.

The rearrangement links TRBV18 to TRBJ1-4; TRBD1 matches 7 bases. After removal of 0 bases from V and 8 bases from J, the junction contained 9 bases not matched to a gene. Germline CDR1 and CDR2: KGHSH and LQKENI. The CDR3 contains 16 residues. Written as DNA, the CDR3 is TGTGCCAGCTCACCACCGGTAGGGGACAGTGGAGAAAAACTGTTTTTT. Amino acid sequence: CASSPPVGDSGEKLFF. The full variable domain, its missing parts supplied by reference TRBV18 and TRBJ1-4, is NAGVMQNPRHLVRRRGQEARLRCSPMKGHSHVYWYRQLPEEGLKFMVYLQKENIIDESGMPKERFSAEFPKEGPSILRIQQVVRGDSAAYFCASSPPVGDSGEKLFFGSGTQLSVL.